This TCR beta chain was identified in a study of shared clonotypes between healthy human individuals. General study results and limits: Naive subsets tended to show greater estimated richness than memory subsets. The small donor group covered limited genetic and exposure diversity.

Details on this clone: The antigen is undetermined.

Each cell subset's genomic DNA was divided evenly among several immunoSEQ plates. Data came from immunoSEQ multiplex PCR; TCRdb stores just in-frame clones and leaves some out. The sample lists approximately 740,000 clones; approximately 79% were seen once. The receptor was isolated from a woman in her twenties or thirties in good health. The material sequenced was memory CD4+ T cells sorted from blood. Subset of the sample: CD45RA-negative fraction.

The CDR3 loop reads CASTPGGVDEQFF. The CDR3 DNA reads TGTGCCAGCACCCCGGGGGGGGTAGATGAGCAGTTCTTC. The J gene is TRBJ2-1, the V gene TRBV27; 8 bases are a match to TRBD2. The V segment lost 7 bases and the J segment 8 bases; nucleotides outside the gene matches: 7. CDR1 and CDR2 from the germline V gene are MNHEY and SMNVEV (reference sequence). CDR3 size: 13 residues.